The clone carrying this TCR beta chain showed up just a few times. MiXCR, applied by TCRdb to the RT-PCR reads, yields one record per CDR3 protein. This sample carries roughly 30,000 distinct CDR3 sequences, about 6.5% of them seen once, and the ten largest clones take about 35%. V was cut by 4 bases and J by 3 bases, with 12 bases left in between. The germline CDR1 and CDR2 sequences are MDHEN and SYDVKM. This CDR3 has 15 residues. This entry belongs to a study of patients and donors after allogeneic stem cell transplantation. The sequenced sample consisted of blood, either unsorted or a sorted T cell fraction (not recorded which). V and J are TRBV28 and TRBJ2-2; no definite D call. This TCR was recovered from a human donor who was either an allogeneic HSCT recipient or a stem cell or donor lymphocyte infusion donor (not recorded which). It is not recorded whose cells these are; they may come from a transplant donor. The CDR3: CASSSPGLYTGELFF. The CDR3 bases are TGTGCCAGCAGTTCTCCCGGCCTGTACACCGGGGAGCTGTTTTTT.